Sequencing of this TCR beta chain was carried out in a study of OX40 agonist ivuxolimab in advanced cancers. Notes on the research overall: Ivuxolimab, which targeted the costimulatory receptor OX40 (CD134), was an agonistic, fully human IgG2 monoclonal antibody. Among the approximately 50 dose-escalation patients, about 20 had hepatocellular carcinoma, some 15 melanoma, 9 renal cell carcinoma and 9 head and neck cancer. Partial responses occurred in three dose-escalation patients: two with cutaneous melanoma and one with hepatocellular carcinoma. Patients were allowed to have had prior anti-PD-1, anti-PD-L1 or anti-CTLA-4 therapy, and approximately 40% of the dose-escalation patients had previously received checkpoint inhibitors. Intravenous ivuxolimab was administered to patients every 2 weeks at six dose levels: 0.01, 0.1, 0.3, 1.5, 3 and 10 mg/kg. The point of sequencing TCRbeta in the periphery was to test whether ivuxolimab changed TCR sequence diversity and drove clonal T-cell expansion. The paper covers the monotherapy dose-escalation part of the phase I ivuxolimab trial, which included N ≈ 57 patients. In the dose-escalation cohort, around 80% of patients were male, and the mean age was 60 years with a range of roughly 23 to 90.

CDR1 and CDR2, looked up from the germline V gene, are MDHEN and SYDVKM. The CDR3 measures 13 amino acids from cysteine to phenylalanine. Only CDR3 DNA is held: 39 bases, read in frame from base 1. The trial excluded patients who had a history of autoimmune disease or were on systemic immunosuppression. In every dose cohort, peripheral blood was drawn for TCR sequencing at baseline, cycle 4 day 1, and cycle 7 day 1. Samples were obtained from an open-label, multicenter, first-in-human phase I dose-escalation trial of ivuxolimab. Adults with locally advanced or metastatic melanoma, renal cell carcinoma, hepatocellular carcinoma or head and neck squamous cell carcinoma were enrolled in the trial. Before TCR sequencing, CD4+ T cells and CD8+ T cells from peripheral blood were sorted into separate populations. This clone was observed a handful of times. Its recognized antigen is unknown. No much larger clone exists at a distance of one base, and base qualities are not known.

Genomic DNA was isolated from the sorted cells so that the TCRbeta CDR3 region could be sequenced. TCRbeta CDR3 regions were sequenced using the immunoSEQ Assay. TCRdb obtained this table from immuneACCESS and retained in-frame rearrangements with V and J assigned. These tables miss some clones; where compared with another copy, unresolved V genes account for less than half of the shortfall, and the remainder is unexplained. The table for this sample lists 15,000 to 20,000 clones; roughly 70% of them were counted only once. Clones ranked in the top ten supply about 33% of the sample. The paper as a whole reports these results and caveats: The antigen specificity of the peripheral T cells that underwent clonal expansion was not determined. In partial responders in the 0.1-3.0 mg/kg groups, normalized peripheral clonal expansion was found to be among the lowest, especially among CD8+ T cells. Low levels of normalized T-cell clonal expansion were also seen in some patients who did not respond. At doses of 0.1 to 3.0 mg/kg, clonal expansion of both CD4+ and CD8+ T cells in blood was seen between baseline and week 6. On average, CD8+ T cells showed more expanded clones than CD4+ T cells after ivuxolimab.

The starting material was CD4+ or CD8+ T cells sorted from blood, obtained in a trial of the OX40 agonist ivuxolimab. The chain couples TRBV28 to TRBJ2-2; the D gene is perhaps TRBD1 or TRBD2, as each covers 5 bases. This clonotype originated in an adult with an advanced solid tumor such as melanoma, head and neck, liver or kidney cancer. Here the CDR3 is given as CGAGIVRGGELFF. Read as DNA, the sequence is TGTGGGGCAGGGATCGTCCGGGGCGGGGAGCTGTTTTTT.